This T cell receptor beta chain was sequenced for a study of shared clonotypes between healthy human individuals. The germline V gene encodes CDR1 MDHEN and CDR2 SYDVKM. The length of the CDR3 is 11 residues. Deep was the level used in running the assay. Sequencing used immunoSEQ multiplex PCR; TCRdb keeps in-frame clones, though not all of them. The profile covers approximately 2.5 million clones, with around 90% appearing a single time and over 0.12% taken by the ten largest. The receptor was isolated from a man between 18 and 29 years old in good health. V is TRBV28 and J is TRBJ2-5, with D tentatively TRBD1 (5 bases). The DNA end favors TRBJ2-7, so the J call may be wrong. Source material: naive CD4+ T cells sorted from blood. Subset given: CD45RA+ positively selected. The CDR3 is CASSDSYEQYF. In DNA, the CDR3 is TGTGCCAGCAGTGACAGTTACGAGCAGTACTTC.